This TCR beta chain was captured by sequencing in a study of OX40 agonist ivuxolimab in advanced cancers. Across the study: It was ivuxolimab, an agonistic anti-OX40 (CD134) antibody, that patients were treated with. From 23 to 79 years was the age range, with a mean of 60 years, and around 80% were male. A partial response was reached by three patients: one with hepatocellular carcinoma and two with cutaneous melanoma.

Germline V gene sequence: CDR1 MNHEY, CDR2 SMNVEV (reference sequence). J gave up 2 bases and V 3 bases, and 8 bases lay outside the gene matches. This CDR3 spans 16 amino acids. Sequenced by immunoSEQ multiplex PCR; TCRdb stores in-frame clones only, minus some. The data hold more than 85,000 clones, with 90% observed a single time. This clone was recorded a few times. The chain is built from TRBV27 and TRBJ2-3; 7 positions match TRBD2. Sequencing used CD4+ or CD8+ T cells sorted from blood, obtained in a trial of the OX40 agonist ivuxolimab. This TCR was sampled from an adult with an advanced solid tumor such as melanoma, head and neck, liver or kidney cancer. The CDR3, as DNA: TGTGCCAGCAGTTTGGGGGTCGGGAGGAACACAGATACGCAGTATTTT. Amino acids: CASSLGVGRNTDTQYF.